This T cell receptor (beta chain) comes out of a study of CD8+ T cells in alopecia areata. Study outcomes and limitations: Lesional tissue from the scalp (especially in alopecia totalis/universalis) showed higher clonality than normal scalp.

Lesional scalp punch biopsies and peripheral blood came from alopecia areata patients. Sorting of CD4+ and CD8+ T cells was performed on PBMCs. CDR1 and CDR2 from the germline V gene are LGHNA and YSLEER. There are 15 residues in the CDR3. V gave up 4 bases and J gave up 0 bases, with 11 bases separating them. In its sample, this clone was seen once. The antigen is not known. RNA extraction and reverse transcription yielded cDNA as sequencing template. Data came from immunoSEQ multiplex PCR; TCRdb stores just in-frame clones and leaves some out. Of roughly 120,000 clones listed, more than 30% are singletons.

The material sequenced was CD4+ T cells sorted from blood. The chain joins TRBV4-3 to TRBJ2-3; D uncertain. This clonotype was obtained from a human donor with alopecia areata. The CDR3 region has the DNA TGCGCCAGCAGCCCCAGGCCGCAAAGCACAGATACGCAGTATTTT. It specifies CASSPRPQSTDTQYF.